This T cell receptor (beta chain) was obtained from a study of CD8 T cells in ankylosing spondylitis. Broader study findings: Ankylosing spondylitis blood seemed to carry a telltale TCR beta motif made of several highly homologous variants. Disease-linked clones reportedly showed significant enrichment in matched ankylosing spondylitis synovial fluid. Clones linked with disease were CD8+ and fairly uncommon in the peripheral blood.

This clonotype was picked up a small number of times. Its antigen is not identified. The V segment lost 4 bases and the J segment 4 bases; nucleotides outside the gene matches: 8. The germline CDR1 and CDR2 sequences are SGHRS and YFSETQ. There are 15 residues in the CDR3. Quantitative molecular-barcoded 5'-RACE generated the TCR beta libraries. TCRdb passed the 5' RACE reads through MiXCR, listing each CDR3 protein once. The sample shows approximately 260,000 distinct CDR3 sequences, about 18% of them seen only once. This chain links TRBV5-1 with TRBJ2-3; 8 bases are shared with TRBD2. The origin of this receptor is a male donor with ankylosing spondylitis or in good health (not recorded which). Sequenced: blood, either unsorted or a sorted T cell fraction (not recorded which). CDR3 loop: CASSPYGRGSDTQYF. The CDR3 coding sequence is TGCGCCAGCAGCCCTTACGGGAGGGGATCAGATACGCAGTATTTT.